This T cell receptor beta chain was observed in a study of siplizumab effects on memory and regulatory T cells. General study findings and limits: Naive T cells were seen as more diverse than memory cells and as major alloresponse contributors.

V lost 3 bases to trimming and J lost 7 bases; unmatched junction nucleotides: 9. Germline CDR1 reads SGHRS; CDR2 reads YFSETQ. This CDR3 has 15 amino acids. Profiled with immunoSEQ multiplex PCR; TCRdb holds only in-frame clones, not every one. The sample lists more than 90,000 clones; about 94% were seen once. About this clone: Its cognate antigen is unknown.

Sequenced material: non-Treg CD4+ T cells sorted from blood. This clonotype was obtained from a human donor in good health. The rearrangement links TRBV5-1 to TRBJ1-3; 8 nucleotides align to TRBD1. The CDR3 reads CASSSSDRVENTIYF. In nucleotides, the CDR3 is TGCGCCAGCAGCTCCTCGGACAGGGTAGAGAACACCATATATTTT.